The 27 T cell receptor beta chains reported below all come from one sample, sequenced in a study of cytomegalovirus exposure and HLA in healthy donors. Vbeta (60) and Jbeta (13) primers were used in the PCR. TCRdb keeps only in-frame clones here, not all; method: immunoSEQ multiplex PCR. The sample has fewer than 90,000 clones, approximately 75% seen once. Sequenced material: PBMCs. These receptors were obtained from a human donor in good health.

This clone was counted between two and nine times. The chain combines TRBV6-5 with TRBJ2-7; 7 positions match TRBD1. From germline, CDR1 is MNHEY and CDR2 SVGAGI. The junction had 11 bases not matched to a gene; V was cut back by 7 bases and J by 11 bases. This CDR3 has 12 residues. This CDR3 reads CASKVPVGQEYF. CDR3 nucleotide sequence: TGTGCCAGCAAAGTTCCTGTTGGACAGGAGTACTTC.

The chain combines TRBV12-5 with TRBJ2-7, with 8 positions matching TRBD1. V shed 3 bases, J shed 2 bases, and the junction held 3 bases outside the gene matches. CDR3 size: 14 residues. In germline, CDR1 is LGHNT, CDR2 FRNRAP. CDR3 sequence reads: CASGFDRGPYEQYF. The CDR3 DNA reads TGTGCTAGTGGTTTTGACAGGGGACCCTACGAGCAGTACTTC.

The chain joins TRBV12-2 to TRBJ2-7; the table's D gene call, TRBD2, was not cross checked with the DNA. TRBV12-2 is given as a pseudogene. This CDR3 spans 14 amino acids. The CDR3 protein is CASRLGSPRDEQYF. The CDR3 coding sequence is TGTGCAAGTCGCTTAGGATCCCCCCGGGACGAGCAGTACTTC.

This chain connects TRBV28 to TRBJ2-1; 8 nucleotides agree with TRBD2. The CDR3 runs to 14 residues. The junction had 11 bases not matched to a gene; V was cut back by 8 bases and J by 8 bases. The germline CDR1 and CDR2 sequences are MDHEN and SYDVKM. The CDR3 DNA follows: TGTGCCAGCCAGACTAGCGCGGGTGTGGATGAGCAGTTCTTC. Amino acids: CASQTSAGVDEQFF.

This clone turned up a few times. V is TRBV13 and J is TRBJ2-5; 12 bases are shared with TRBD2. This CDR3 spans 18 amino acids. CDR1 and CDR2 (germline): PRHDT, FYEKMQ (reference sequence). V trimming: 5 bases; J trimming: 3 bases; junction bases outside the gene matches: 13. This CDR3 reads CASSPRLAGVFREETQYF. The CDR3 nucleotides read TGTGCCAGCAGCCCCAGACTAGCGGGGGTTTTTCGGGAAGAGACCCAGTACTTC.

The J gene is TRBJ2-5, the V gene TRBV6-6; TRBD1 matches at 10 bases. Trimming took 6 bases from V and 4 from J; bases not matched to a gene: 5. The CDR3 is 14 amino acids. The germline V gene encodes CDR1 MNHNY and CDR2 SVGAGI (reference sequence). CDR3: CASSDRGRSETQYF. For the CDR3, the DNA is TGTGCCAGCAGCGACAGGGGGCGGTCAGAGACCCAGTACTTC.

This sequence joins TRBV6-5 and TRBJ1-2; TRBD1 is a possible D gene (5 bases). Trimming took 4 bases from V and 0 from J, leaving 12 bases between them. The germline gives CDR1 MNHEY, CDR2 SVGAGI. The CDR3 is 15 amino acids. In DNA form, the CDR3 reads TGTGCCAGCAGTTCGACGGGACTCCCTAACTATGGCTACACCTTC. Translating it yields CASSSTGLPNYGYTF.

This chain uses TRBV12-5 with TRBJ2-3; 9 bases map to TRBD1. CDR3 length: 13 residues. V gave up 7 bases and J gave up 9 bases; unmatched junction bases: 8. Per germline, CDR1 LGHNT and CDR2 FRNRAP. The CDR3 region is CASAQPDRGTQYF. The CDR3 DNA reads TGTGCTAGTGCCCAACCCGACAGGGGGACGCAGTATTTT.

The chain combines TRBV19 with TRBJ1-1, with D possibly matching TRBD1 (6 bases). CDR1 LNHDA and CDR2 SQIVND come from the germline V gene (reference sequence). CDR3 length: 13 amino acids. V lost 4 bases to trimming and J lost 10 bases, with 16 bases between them. In DNA form, the CDR3 reads TGTGCCAGTAGTACCAATCTACGACAGGCAGCTTTCTTT. Amino acid sequence: CASSTNLRQAAFF.

Comment on this clone: The junction differs from germline at one of its ends, possibly a read error. The chain combines TRBV27 with TRBJ2-2, with TRBD2 as a possible D gene (5 bases). The CDR3 length is 14 residues. Germline-derived CDR1 and CDR2 are MNHEY and SMNVEV (reference sequence). The CDR3 spells CATSRTFNTGELFF. The CDR3 DNA follows: TGTGCCACCAGTAGGACTTTTAACACCGGGGAGCTGTTTTTT.

The gene calls are TRBV5-1 and TRBJ2-1, with TRBD2 identical over 15 bases. CDR1 and CDR2 from the germline V gene are SGHRS and YFSETQ. The CDR3 extends over 15 amino acids. The ends lost 7 bases at V and 7 bases at J; junction bases unmatched: 6. CDR3 nucleotide sequence: TGCGCCAGCCGATCCGGGACTAGCGGGGGGAATGAGCAGTTCTTC. The encoded protein is CASRSGTSGGNEQFF.

The J gene is TRBJ2-7, the V gene TRBV2; TRBD1 agrees at 8 bases. The germline CDR1 and CDR2 sequences are SNHLY and FYNNEI. The CDR3 is 13 residues long. The V segment lost 4 bases and the J segment 7 bases; nucleotides outside the gene matches: 6. CDR3 sequence reads: CASSGDRYREQYF. The DNA for the CDR3 is TGTGCCAGCAGTGGGGACAGGTACCGGGAGCAGTACTTC. Filled out from reference TRBV2 and TRBJ2-7, the complete variable domain reads EPEVTQTPSHQVTQMGQEVILRCVPISNHLYFYWYRQILGQKVEFLVSFYNNEISEKSEIFDDQFSVERPDGSNFTLKIRSTKLEDSAMYFCASSGDRYREQYFGPGTRLTVT.

The rearrangement links TRBV7-2 to TRBJ2-3, with D perhaps matching TRBD2 (6 bases). The CDR3 length is 14 residues. CDR1 is SGHTA and CDR2 is FQGNSA in the germline V gene. V lost 1 base, J lost 10 bases, and 15 bases lay in between. The CDR3 nucleotides are TGTGCCAGCAGCTTAGGACTAGTGAGGTCCGCGCAGTATTTT. Its translation is CASSLGLVRSAQYF.

This rearrangement joins TRBV7-9 to TRBJ2-1; 10 bases agree with TRBD2. CDR1 SEHNR and CDR2 FQNEAQ come from the germline V gene (reference sequence). This CDR3 region has 16 residues. J was trimmed by 5 bases and V by 0 bases; bases with no gene match: 4. Here the CDR3 reads CASSLAELAGDNEQFF. CDR3 bases: TGTGCCAGCAGCTTAGCGGAGCTAGCGGGGGACAATGAGCAGTTCTTC.

In regard to this clone: The junction departs from germline at one end; a sequencing error may be responsible. The chain's CDR3 is CASSRGTANYGYPF. In nucleotides, the CDR3 is TGTGCCAGCAGCCGCGGGACGGCTAACTATGGCTACCCCTTC. The chain joins TRBV5-8 to TRBJ1-2; tentative D call: TRBD1 (5 bases). From germline, CDR1 is SGHTS and CDR2 YDEGEE. The CDR3 is 14 residues long.

The gene calls are TRBV5-5 and TRBJ2-2, with a tentative D call TRBD2 (5 bases). Germline V CDR1 and CDR2: SGHKS, YYEKEE (reference sequence). Trimming cost V 1 base and J 0 bases, with 13 bases left between them. The CDR3 is 17 residues long. The CDR3 DNA is TGTGCCAGCAGCTTGTTTTTGGGAGCAGCGAACACCGGGGAGCTGTTTTTT. Translating gives CASSLFLGAANTGELFF.

Points on this clone: The junction differs from germline at one of its ends, possibly a read error. V is TRBV6-5 and J is TRBJ1-2; 7 positions match TRBD1. The germline CDR1 and CDR2 sequences are MNHEY and SVGAGI. This CDR3 is built from 13 residues. CDR3 sequence (DNA): TGTGCCAGCAGGGTCGAGGGGCAGGGGGGCTACCCCTTC. It specifies CASRVEGQGGYPF.

This clone was observed a single time. The rearrangement uses TRBV5-4 and TRBJ2-5, with a weak D call TRBD1 (6 bases). The germline V gene encodes CDR1 SGHNT and CDR2 YYREEE (reference sequence). V was pared by 0 bases and J by 6 bases, with 12 bases between. This CDR3 comprises 14 residues. The CDR3 DNA reads as TGTGCCAGCAGCTTGGCGGACAGCGCAAAGACCCAGTACTTC. It is translated as CASSLADSAKTQYF.

The J gene is TRBJ2-1, the V gene TRBV15; 9 bases are a match to TRBD1. The trim removed 5 bases at V and 7 bases at J, leaving 15 bases unmatched. Germline assignment: CDR1 LNHNV and CDR2 YYDKDF (reference sequence). The CDR3 runs 17 residues. The DNA for the CDR3 is TGTGCCACCAGCGCCCCCCGAGGGGGACAGGGAGGGAATGAGCAGTTCTTC. Its translation is CATSAPRGGQGGNEQFF.

This chain links TRBV6-1 with TRBJ2-5; no clear D. Germline CDR1 and CDR2: MNHNS and SASEGT. There are 14 residues in the CDR3. Trimming removed 6 bases from V and 4 bases from J, with 15 bases in between. CDR3 region: CASSRSISLETQYF. CDR3 coding DNA: TGTGCCAGCAGCAGAAGTATCTCTTTAGAGACCCAGTACTTC.

The chain carries TRBV9 and TRBJ2-3; TRBD2 matches 9 bases. The germline CDR1 and CDR2 sequences are SGDLS and YYNGEE. Trimming took 0 bases from V and 6 from J; bases not matched to a gene: 5. This CDR3 spans 15 amino acids. CDR3 region: CASSVEQRGEDTQYF. In DNA form, the CDR3 reads TGTGCCAGCAGCGTAGAACAGCGGGGGGAGGATACGCAGTATTTT.

The V gene is TRBV2, the J gene TRBJ2-1; D ambiguous. CDR1 is SNHLY, CDR2 FYNNEI, per germline. The CDR3 has 11 residues. Trimming stripped 10 bases from V and 8 bases from J, with 12 bases between. The CDR3: CATSRLDEQFF. CDR3 in DNA: TGTGCCACCTCCAGACTCGATGAGCAGTTCTTC.

The chain uses TRBV25-1 and TRBJ2-5; no clear D. The closer fit of TRBJ2-7 to the DNA end suggests the J call may be wrong. Germline CDR1 MGHDK, CDR2 SYGVNS. The CDR3 is made up of 13 amino acids. In DNA form, the CDR3 reads TGTGCCAGCACCAGACTCGCCGGCGGCGAGCAGTACTTC. This gives the protein CASTRLAGGEQYF.

V and J are TRBV5-4 and TRBJ2-5; the D gene is possibly TRBD2 (7 bases). Germline V gene data show CDR1 as SGHNT and CDR2 as YYREEE (reference sequence). The CDR3 has 14 amino acids. V was pared by 6 bases and J by 5 bases, with 17 bases between. The CDR3 bases are TGTGCCAGCAAAGAGGGGGGGCAGTATGAGACCCAGTACTTC. Residues: CASKEGGQYETQYF.

This rearrangement joins TRBV6-5 to TRBJ1-1; D is undetermined. Germline CDR1 and CDR2: MNHEY and SVGAGI. The CDR3 contains 14 residues. V lost 5 bases and J 5 bases, leaving 15 bases between the germline ends. The CDR3 loop is CASSETHKMTEAFF. For the CDR3, the DNA is TGTGCCAGCAGTGAAACTCATAAAATGACTGAAGCTTTCTTT.

The chain joins TRBV10-3 to TRBJ1-1; a weak D match, TRBD1 (6 bases). The germline CDR1 and CDR2 sequences are ENHRY and SYGVKD. This CDR3 is built from 15 residues. Trimming took 6 bases from V and 2 from J, leaving 16 bases between them. The CDR3 nucleotides are TGTGCCATCAGAGGGGCGCGGACAGAAAACACTGAAGCTTTCTTT. As protein: CAIRGARTENTEAFF.

This CDR3 is CASNLGGVNTGELFF. DNA for the CDR3: TGTGCCAGCAACCTGGGGGGAGTCAACACCGGGGAGCTGTTTTTT. This chain connects TRBV7-8 to TRBJ2-2; perhaps TRBD2 as D (6 bases). The CDR3 extends over 15 amino acids. The germline CDR1 and CDR2 sequences are SGHVS and FQNEAQ. V lost 7 bases, J lost 2 bases, and 14 bases lay in between.